Listed below are T cell receptor beta chains from one sample, sequenced in a study of cytomegalovirus exposure and HLA in healthy donors. Repertoires were generated with immunoSEQ multiplex PCR, while TCRdb's copy carries only in-frame clones and drops some. The sample has under 150,000 clones; about 85% are singletons. Sample: PBMCs. The receptors derive from a woman aged 25 to 39 in good health and CMV-seropositive. Both conserved end residues are part of each CDR3. Fields, in order: J gene, V gene, D gene, clone size, CDR3 DNA, CDR3 protein. A D gene is named only where the DNA matches it firmly. The size entry is marked missing in some rows and otherwise reads once, few, many or a size class.

TRBJ1-1 | TRBV7-2 | . | . | TGTGCCAGCAGTCCCTATGTTGAAGCTTTCTTT | CASSPYVEAFF
TRBJ1-3 | TRBV4-2 | . | . | TGTGCCAGCAGCCAAGATAGCCGTGAAACCACCATATATTTT | CASSQDSRETTIYF
TRBJ1-6 | TRBV5-1 | TRBD1 | . | TGCGCCAGCAGCGGCAGGACAGGGGTAGTCTCACCCCTCCACTTT | CASSGRTGVVSPLHF
TRBJ2-1 | TRBV7-9 | TRBD2 | . | TGTGCCAGCAGCTTAGGGCCGGGACTAGGAGAGCAGTTCTTC | CASSLGPGLGEQFF
TRBJ1-1 | TRBV30 | . | few | TGTGCCAGTTTAGGAATCCGGGGTTCGACTGAAGCTTTCTTT | CASLGIRGSTEAFF
TRBJ2-3 | TRBV5-1 | TRBD1 | . | TGCGCCAGCAGCTTGGAGGGACAGGCTGGCACAGATACGCAGTATTTT | CASSLEGQAGTDTQYF
TRBJ2-2 | TRBV6-6 | . | . | TGTGCCAGCAGCCTCGGGACACCTCGGGCCGGGGAGCTGTTTTTT | CASSLGTPRAGELFF
TRBJ2-7 | TRBV5-4 | . | . | TGTGCCAGCAGCGAGACAGCCTCCTGGAACGAGCAGTACTTC | CASSETASWNEQYF
TRBJ2-1 | TRBV6-5 | TRBD1 | once | TGTGCCAGCAGTTACGGGACAGGGGTCGACAATGAGCAGTTCTTC | CASSYGTGVDNEQFF
TRBJ1-1 | TRBV29-1 | . | . | TGCAGCGTTGCCCCCCCTGTGGCTAACACTGAAGCTTTCTTT | CSVAPPVANTEAFF
TRBJ1-2 | TRBV28 | . | . | TGTGCCAGCAGCAAAACTAACTATGGCTACACCTTC | CASSKTNYGYTF
TRBJ2-3 | TRBV19 | TRBD2 | . | TGTGCCAGCACCCTCGGCGTGGGGGGGTATACAGATACGCAGTATTTT | CASTLGVGGYTDTQYF
TRBJ2-1 | TRBV25-1 | . | once | TGTGCCAGCAGTGAGGAGGACAATGAGCAGTTCTTC | CASSEEDNEQFF
TRBJ2-7 | TRBV18 | . | . | TGTGCCAGCTCACCCCCTACCGACACCGGCACGTACTTC | CASSPPTDTGTYF
TRBJ2-3 | TRBV7-9 | TRBD2 | . | TGTGCCAGCAGCTTTGGGACTAGCGGGAGCACAGATACGCAGTATTTT | CASSFGTSGSTDTQYF
TRBJ1-1 | TRBV6-5 | . | . | TGTGCCAGCAGTTACTCAGAGGGAAGAACTGAAGCTTTCTTT | CASSYSEGRTEAFF
TRBJ2-3 | TRBV19 | . | few | TGTGCCACCTGCCCCGGGGGTATCACAGATACGCAGTATTTT | CATCPGGITDTQYF
TRBJ2-1 | TRBV14 | . | . | TGTGCCAGCAGCCAAGGTCCTGGGAGGACAAGAGTTTCCAATGAGCAGTTCTTC | CASSQGPGRTRVSNEQFF
TRBJ2-3 | TRBV5-6 | . | . | TGTGCCAGCAGCTTGGAGCGGAGCACAGATACGCAGTATTTT | CASSLERSTDTQYF
TRBJ1-1 | TRBV5-1 | TRBD1 | . | TGCGCCAGCAGCGGCCAAAGGGACAGGGGTACCCCTGAAGCTTTCTTT | CASSGQRDRGTPEAFF
TRBJ2-1 | TRBV29-1 | . | few | TGCAGCGTTTATACCGGGACCTACAATGAGCAGTTCTTC | CSVYTGTYNEQFF
TRBJ2-5 | TRBV15 | TRBD2 | . | TGTGCCACCAGCAGAGGAAGGACTAGACCTGGAGGCACCCAGTACTTC | CATSRGRTRPGGTQYF
TRBJ2-7 | TRBV28 | TRBD1 | . | TGTGCCAGCAGTTTATTCGACAGGGGACCGACCTACGAGCAGTACTTC | CASSLFDRGPTYEQYF
TRBJ1-1 | TRBV7-2 | . | . | TGTGCCAGCAGCTCCCAGGGTGACACTGAAGCTTTCTTT | CASSSQGDTEAFF
TRBJ2-7 | TRBV7-8 | . | . | TGTGCCAGCAGCAGACAGTTACCTTACGAGCAGTACTTC | CASSRQLPYEQYF
TRBJ1-1 | TRBV10-3 | . | . | TGTGCCATCAGCCTCGGACAGTTCAACACTGAAGCTTTCTTT | CAISLGQFNTEAFF
TRBJ1-1 | TRBV28 | . | . | TGTGCCAGCAGTTTTGTGCAGGTTGGCACGGTGAACACTGAAGCTTTCTTT | CASSFVQVGTVNTEAFF
TRBJ2-7 | TRBV2 | TRBD1 | . | TGTGCCAGCACCACCGGGACAGGCCCCGAGCAGTACTTC | CASTTGTGPEQYF
TRBJ2-1 | TRBV30 | TRBD2 | . | TGTGCCTGGAACACGGGAGGGCTGAGTGAGCAGTTCTTC | CAWNTGGLSEQFF
TRBJ1-4 | TRBV5-4 | TRBD1 | . | TGTGCCAGCAGCCCCGAGGGACAGGCTACTGAAAAACTGTTTTTT | CASSPEGQATEKLFF
TRBJ1-4 | TRBV7-2 | . | . | TGTGCCAGCAGCTTGTCCCATGCAACTAATGAAAAACTGTTTTTT | CASSLSHATNEKLFF
TRBJ1-4 | TRBV5-8 | TRBD1 | . | TGTGCCAGCAGCTTGGAGGCAGGGGGTAATGAAAAACTGTTTTTT | CASSLEAGGNEKLFF
TRBJ2-3 | TRBV7-9 | TRBD2 | . | TGTGCCAGCAGCTCGCGGGGGGGGAGCACAGATACGCAGTATTTT | CASSSRGGSTDTQYF
TRBJ1-1 | TRBV2 | . | . | TGTGCCAGCAGTCCTACAGGGTTGGATGCTTTCTTT | CASSPTGLDAFF
TRBJ1-1 | TRBV5-1 | . | . | TGCGCCAGCAGCATTTCTACCACCAGGGACACTGAAGCTTTCTTT | CASSISTTRDTEAFF
TRBJ2-3 | TRBV15 | . | once | TGTGCCACCGGAGTCGGGAGAAGGGCCACAGATACGCAGTATTTT | CATGVGRRATDTQYF
TRBJ1-1 | TRBV2 | . | few | TGTGCCACCAAGCGGGGGAGTTTGGGGAACACTGAAGCTTTCTTT | CATKRGSLGNTEAFF
TRBJ1-2 | TRBV2 | . | . | TGTGCCAGCAGGGGAGAGCCCGACTATGGCTACACCTTC | CASRGEPDYGYTF
TRBJ1-6 | TRBV30 | TRBD1 | . | TGTGCCTGGAGTGTGGACAGGGTGTCACCCCTCCACTTT | CAWSVDRVSPLHF
TRBJ2-7 | TRBV4-2 | . | . | TGTGCCAGCAGCCAATACTACTACCTCGGCGAGACCTACTACGAGCAGTACTTC | CASSQYYYLGETYYEQYF
TRBJ1-2 | TRBV27 | . | . | TGTGCCAGCAGTCACAGGGAGACAGCCCATGGCTACACCTTC | CASSHRETAHGYTF
TRBJ2-7 | TRBV5-6 | TRBD2 | . | TGTGCCAGCAGCCCGAAAGCGGGAGATAGGTCCTACGAGCAGTACTTC | CASSPKAGDRSYEQYF
TRBJ1-2 | TRBV27 | TRBD1 | . | TGTGCCAGCAGTCCCCGGACAGGGCCGGTCTATGGCTACACCTTC | CASSPRTGPVYGYTF
TRBJ1-3 | TRBV29-1 | . | . | TGCAGCGTTTCTGGGCAGGGCTTCTCTGGAAACACCATATATTTT | CSVSGQGFSGNTIYF
TRBJ2-1 | TRBV27 | . | . | TGTGCCAGCAGTTTGAAACCCCTCGGCAATGAGCAGTTCTTC | CASSLKPLGNEQFF
TRBJ2-7 | TRBV6-6 | TRBD2 | . | TGTGCCAGCCCTAGCGGGAGTGGGGGGTCGAATGCCGAGCAGTACTTC | CASPSGSGGSNAEQYF
TRBJ2-5 | TRBV9 | TRBD1 | once | TGTGCCAGCAGCGAGGGCAGGGGGCGCTTGGAGACCCAGTACTTC | CASSEGRGRLETQYF
TRBJ1-6 | TRBV6-5 | . | . | TGTGCCAGTACAGACTCCTATAATTCACCCCTCCACTTT | CASTDSYNSPLHF
TRBJ2-6 | TRBV25-1 | . | . | TGTGCCAGCAGCCTCTCTGGGGCCAACGTCCTGACTTTC | CASSLSGANVLTF
TRBJ1-2 | TRBV2 | . | . | TGTGCCAGCACGGGTGAGGGCTATGGCTACACCTTC | CASTGEGYGYTF